This TCR beta chain was documented in a study of blood T cell repertoires in COVID-19. At the level of the study: Specimens from acute and convalescent COVID-19 originated in the United States, Italy and Spain.

The length of the CDR3 is 14 residues. Trimming at V came to 0 bases and at J to 4 bases, leaving 2 bases not matched to a gene. The germline V gene has CDR1 SGHRS and CDR2 YFSETQ. Sequenced by immunoSEQ multiplex PCR; TCRdb stores in-frame clones only, minus some. Found here are hundreds of thousands of clones, approximately 81% of them singletons; the top ten hold about 1%. Sequencing input: peripheral blood. The receptor was derived from a man aged 40-49 years with acute or convalescent COVID-19. The J gene is TRBJ2-3, the V gene TRBV5-1; 7 nucleotides align to TRBD1. CDR3 sequence (DNA): TGCGCCAGCAGCTTGGGGCAGGGGGCAGATACGCAGTATTTT. It encodes CASSLGQGADTQYF.